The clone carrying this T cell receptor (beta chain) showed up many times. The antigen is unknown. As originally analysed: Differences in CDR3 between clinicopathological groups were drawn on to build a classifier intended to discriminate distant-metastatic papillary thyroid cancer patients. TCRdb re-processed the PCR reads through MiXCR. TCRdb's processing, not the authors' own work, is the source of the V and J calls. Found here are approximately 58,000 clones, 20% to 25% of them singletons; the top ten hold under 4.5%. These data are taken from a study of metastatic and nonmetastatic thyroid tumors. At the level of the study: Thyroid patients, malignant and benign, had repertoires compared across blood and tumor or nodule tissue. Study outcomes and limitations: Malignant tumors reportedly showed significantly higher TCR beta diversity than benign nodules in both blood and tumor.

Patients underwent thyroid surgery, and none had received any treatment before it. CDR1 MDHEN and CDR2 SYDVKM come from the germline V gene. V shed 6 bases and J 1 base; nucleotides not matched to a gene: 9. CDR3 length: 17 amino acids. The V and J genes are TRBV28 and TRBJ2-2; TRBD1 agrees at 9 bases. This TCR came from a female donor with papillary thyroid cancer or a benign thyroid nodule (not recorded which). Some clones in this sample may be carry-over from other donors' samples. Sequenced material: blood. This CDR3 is CASSLLGTGKNTGELFF. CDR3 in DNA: TGTGCCAGCAGCCTCCTCGGGACAGGGAAGAACACCGGGGAGCTGTTTTTT.